This passage covers 20 T cell receptor beta chains from one sample sequenced in a study of T cell repertoires in cytomegalovirus infection. TCRdb re-called the reads through MiXCR, storing one row per CDR3 protein. The sample carries over 300,000 distinct CDR3 sequences, more than 8% recorded once. The source material was PBMCs. These receptor sequences come from a human donor in good health (CMV status not recorded). Some clones in this sample may be carry-over from other donors' samples.

This clonotype was observed many times. The gene calls are TRBV11-2 and TRBJ2-1; D tentatively fits TRBD1 or TRBD2 (5 bases each). Germline values: CDR1 SGHAT, CDR2 FQNNGV. CDR3 length: 15 residues. V was shortened by 7 bases and J by 6 bases, with 19 bases between the two germline ends. CDR3 in amino acids: CASIPFGGGRNEQFF. Written as DNA, the CDR3 is TGTGCCAGCATACCCTTTGGGGGTGGGCGCAATGAGCAGTTCTTC.

This chain joins TRBV11-2 and TRBJ2-2; D is unresolved. The germline gives CDR1 SGHAT, CDR2 FQNNGV. The CDR3 extends over 14 amino acids. The V end lost 3 bases, the J end lost 0 bases, and 5 bases lay between the germline ends. CDR3 sequence (DNA): TGTGCCAGCAGCTTTGCTTCGAACACCGGGGAGCTGTTTTTT. Translation: CASSFASNTGELFF. Using reference TRBV11-2 and TRBJ2-2 for the parts outside the CDR3, the full variable domain is EAGVAQSPRYKIIEKRQSVAFWCNPISGHATLYWYQQILGQGPKLLIQFQNNGVVDDSQLPKDRFSAERLKGVDSTLKIQPAKLEDSAVYLCASSFASNTGELFFGEGSRLTVL.

This clonotype was seen ten or more times. The chain links TRBV7-2 to TRBJ2-1; tentative D call: TRBD2 (6 bases). CDR1 and CDR2 from the germline V gene are SGHTA and FQGNSA. The CDR3 is 15 residues long. V gave up 0 bases and J gave up 4 bases, with 10 bases separating them. CDR3 in DNA: TGTGCCAGCAGCTTAGCTGGCGGGGTATACAATGAGCAGTTCTTC. This translates into CASSLAGGVYNEQFF.

The V call is TRBV13, the J call TRBJ2-5, with TRBD1 as a possible D gene (6 bases). The CDR3 spans 18 residues. The V end lost 2 bases, the J end lost 2 bases, and 21 bases lay between the germline ends. The germline gives CDR1 PRHDT, CDR2 FYEKMQ (reference sequence). For the CDR3, the DNA is TGTGCCAGCAGCTTATCTGTGAGGACAGTGGAACATCAAGAGACCCAGTACTTC. Translating gives CASSLSVRTVEHQETQYF.

This clonotype was seen only a few times. This chain joins TRBV6-5 and TRBJ1-1, with D perhaps matching TRBD1 (6 bases). V was trimmed by 4 bases and J by 2 bases, leaving 20 bases between them. CDR3 size: 17 residues. CDR1 and CDR2 (germline): MNHEY, SVGAGI. Here the CDR3 reads CASSFSTGGLENTEAFF. The CDR3 DNA sequence: TGTGCCAGCAGTTTTTCTACGGGGGGGCTAGAAAACACTGAAGCTTTCTTT.

There are many counts of this clonotype. This chain links TRBV10-3 with TRBJ2-1; no reliable D call. Germline CDR1 is ENHRY and CDR2 is SYGVKD. V dropped 3 bases and J dropped 2 bases, with 14 bases sitting between them. The CDR3 length is 16 residues. CDR3 in DNA: TGTGCCATCAGTGAAGGGAAATCTACTACCTACAATGAGCAGTTCTTC. Protein sequence: CAISEGKSTTYNEQFF.

This clonotype was counted between two and nine times. The junction differs from germline at one of its ends, possibly a read error. The genes are TRBV4-1 and TRBJ1-5, with 8 bases that match TRBD1. This CDR3 has 14 amino acids. Germline values: CDR1 MGHRA, CDR2 YSYEKL. The CDR3 nucleotides are TGTGCCAGCAGCCAAGCAGGGGGCGATCAGCCCCAGCATTTT. The encoded protein is CASSQAGGDQPQHF.

This chain uses TRBV28 with TRBJ2-5, with 7 nucleotides matching TRBD1. CDR3 size: 13 residues. In germline, CDR1 is MDHEN, CDR2 SYDVKM. V shed 7 bases, J shed 5 bases, and the junction held 7 bases outside the gene matches. DNA for the CDR3: TGTGCCAGCACCAGCAACAGGGGTGAGACCCAGTACTTC. As protein: CASTSNRGETQYF. The variable domain in full, with the rest retrieved from reference TRBV28 and TRBJ2-5, is DVKVTQSSRYLVKRTGEKVFLECVQDMDHENMFWYRQDPGLGLRLIYFSYDVKMKEKGDIPEGYSVSREKKERFSLILESASTNQTSMYLCASTSNRGETQYFGPGTRLLVL.

The rearrangement joins TRBV12-3 or TRBV12-4 to TRBJ2-3; TRBD2 aligns across 9 bases. This CDR3 has 14 residues. The ends lost 9 bases at V and 0 bases at J; junction bases unmatched: 4. For the CDR3, the DNA is TGTGCCAGTCTTAGCGGGAGAAGCACAGATACGCAGTATTTT. Amino acids: CASLSGRSTDTQYF.

This clonotype occurred many times. The chain has TRBV7-2 and TRBJ2-3, with 7 bases aligning to TRBD1. From germline, CDR1 is SGHTA and CDR2 FQGNSA. The CDR3 runs 12 residues. V shed 1 base and J 9 bases; nucleotides not matched to a gene: 1. CDR3 DNA sequence: TGTGCCAGCAGCTTAGTAGGGGGCACGCAGTATTTT. Translated: CASSLVGGTQYF.

Only a few counts were recorded for this clonotype. The V call is TRBV25-1, the J call TRBJ1-5, with D tentatively TRBD1 (5 bases). The germline gives CDR1 MGHDK, CDR2 SYGVNS. Trimming removed 2 bases at V and 9 bases at J, with 17 bases between. The CDR3 is made up of 15 amino acids. The CDR3 loop reads CASSERGEGRSPQHF. As DNA, the CDR3 is TGTGCCAGCAGTGAAAGGGGTGAGGGCCGCTCGCCCCAGCATTTT.

In its sample, this clonotype was seen a few times. The chain uses TRBV30 and TRBJ1-6, with no clear D. The germline V gene encodes CDR1 GTSNPN and CDR2 SVGIG (reference sequence). The CDR3 has 13 residues. Trimming stripped 0 bases from V and 7 bases from J, with 7 bases between. CDR3 DNA: TGTGCCTGGAGTGTACCCGGGAATTCACCCCTCCACTTT. This gives the protein CAWSVPGNSPLHF.

The chain combines TRBV6-6 with TRBJ1-3; D call uncertain. There are 15 residues in the CDR3. Germline CDR1 and CDR2: MNHNY and SVGAGI (reference sequence). Between the trimmed V and J ends, which lost 5 bases and 1 base, there was a span of 12 bases. CDR3 sequence reads: CASSAAGPSGNTIYF. The CDR3 DNA sequence: TGTGCCAGCAGTGCCGCGGGCCCGTCTGGAAACACCATATATTTT.

This sequence joins TRBV7-9 and TRBJ2-1; possibly TRBD2 for D (6 bases). Per germline, CDR1 SEHNR and CDR2 FQNEAQ (reference sequence). V lost 5 bases, J lost 0 bases, and 11 bases lay in between. The CDR3 spans 15 residues. Here the CDR3 reads CASSPGRSSYNEQFF. The CDR3 region has the DNA TGTGCCAGCAGCCCGGGGAGGAGCTCCTACAATGAGCAGTTCTTC.

This clonotype turned up a few times. This rearrangement joins TRBV7-2 to TRBJ2-1, with 13 bases lining up with TRBD2. Germline CDR1 SGHTA, CDR2 FQGNSA. V lost 6 bases and J lost 5; bases outside the gene matches: 4. The CDR3 runs to 15 residues. CDR3 region: CASRTSGGADNEQFF. The DNA for the CDR3 is TGTGCCAGCAGAACTAGCGGGGGGGCCGACAATGAGCAGTTCTTC.

Many counts were recorded for this clonotype. The J gene is TRBJ2-2, the V gene TRBV28; the D gene could be TRBD1 or TRBD2 (5 bases each). The CDR3 contains 14 residues. Germline lookup yields CDR1 MDHEN and CDR2 SYDVKM. V lost 5 bases and J 8 bases, leaving 15 bases between the germline ends. As DNA, the CDR3 is TGTGCCAGCAGTCCCGCCGGGGCCGGGGGGGAGCTGTTTTTT. Translated, it gives CASSPAGAGGELFF.

J is TRBJ1-1 and V is TRBV2, with unresolved D. Trimming removed 2 bases from V and 11 bases from J, with 15 bases in between. This CDR3 has 13 amino acids. In germline, CDR1 is SNHLY, CDR2 FYNNEI. The CDR3 DNA is TGTGCCAGCAGTGAACTAACAGCCCTTAGGGCTTTCTTT. As protein: CASSELTALRAFF.

This clonotype has at least ten counts. The chain uses TRBV7-7 and TRBJ2-7; TRBD1 agrees at 7 bases. CDR1 SSHAT and CDR2 FNYEAQ come from the germline V gene (reference sequence). V dropped 2 bases and J dropped 3; count of bases not matched to a gene: 22. The CDR3 totals 20 residues. The CDR3 DNA reads TGTGCCAGCAGCTTACCCTTCTTGGACAGGCTCCTCCACCGGGGCTACGAGCAGTACTTC. Its protein product is CASSLPFLDRLLHRGYEQYF.

This clonotype has at least ten counts. The chain carries TRBV7-2 and TRBJ2-2; TRBD2 is a possible D gene (6 bases). The germline CDR1 and CDR2 sequences are SGHTA and FQGNSA. This CDR3 contains 15 residues. V was pared by 7 bases and J by 5 bases, with 17 bases between. In DNA, the CDR3 is TGTGCCAGCACCGGGGCGGGGCGGGGTACCGGGGAGCTGTTTTTT. Encoded protein: CASTGAGRGTGELFF.

This clonotype showed up many times. The J gene is TRBJ1-6, the V gene TRBV7-6; D call uncertain. Germline V gene lookup returns CDR1 SGHVS and CDR2 FNYEAQ. The CDR3 is 18 amino acids. Deletions cut 1 base from V and 0 bases from J, with 13 bases between. The CDR3 is CASSLERTESSYNSPLHF. The CDR3 DNA is TGTGCCAGCAGCTTAGAAAGGACGGAGAGCTCCTATAATTCACCCCTCCACTTT.